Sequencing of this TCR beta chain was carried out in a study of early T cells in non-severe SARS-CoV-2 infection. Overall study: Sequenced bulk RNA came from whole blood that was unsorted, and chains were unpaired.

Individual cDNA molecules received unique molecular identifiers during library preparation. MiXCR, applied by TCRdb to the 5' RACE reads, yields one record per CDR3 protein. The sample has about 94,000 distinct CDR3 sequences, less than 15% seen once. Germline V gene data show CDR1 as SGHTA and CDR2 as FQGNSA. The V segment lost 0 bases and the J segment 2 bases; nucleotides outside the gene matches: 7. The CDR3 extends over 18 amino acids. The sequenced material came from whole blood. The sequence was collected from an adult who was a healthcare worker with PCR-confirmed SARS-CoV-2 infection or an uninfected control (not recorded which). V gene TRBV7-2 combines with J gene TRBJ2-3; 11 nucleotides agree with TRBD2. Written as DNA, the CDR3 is TGTGCCAGCAGCTTAGCCCGACTAGCGGGGCACCCCACAGATACGCAGTATTTT. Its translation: CASSLARLAGHPTDTQYF.